One and the same sample provided the 14 T cell receptor beta chains below, sequenced in a study of T cell responses to AZD1222 COVID-19 vaccine. Assay: immunoSEQ multiplex PCR; the TCRdb copy retains only in-frame clones and omits some. Here the sample spans more than 100,000 clones, roughly 91% being singletons. The sequencing here drew on peripheral blood, taken 28 days after the second AZD1222 dose. The receptors here all came from an adult who received the AZD1222 COVID-19 vaccine.

The J gene is TRBJ1-3, the V gene TRBV7-9; D not certain. Trimming pared 5 bases from V and 0 bases from J, leaving 14 bases between. Germline V lookup: CDR1 SEHNR, CDR2 FQNEAQ (reference sequence). This CDR3 contains 16 residues. The CDR3 bases are TGTGCCAGCAGCCCCCCGGCGGAGAGCTCTGGAAACACCATATATTTT. The encoded protein is CASSPPAESSGNTIYF.

V usage is TRBV7-2 and J usage is TRBJ1-5; perhaps TRBD1 as D (5 bases). Germline V gives CDR1 SGHTA, CDR2 FQGNSA. The CDR3 contains 16 residues. V gave up 1 base and J gave up 1 base, with 11 bases separating them. The CDR3 DNA sequence: TGTGCCAGCAGCTTAGTCGGGGGGGAGAGCAATCAGCCCCAGCATTTT. It translates to CASSLVGGESNQPQHF.

This clone was counted once. This chain links TRBV7-8 with TRBJ2-7; maybe TRBD2 (6 bases). Germline assignment: CDR1 SGHVS and CDR2 FQNEAQ. CDR3 length: 14 amino acids. V lost 3 bases and J 4 bases, leaving 13 bases between the germline ends. CDR3 amino acids: CASSLDARGYEQYF. The CDR3 coding sequence is TGTGCCAGCAGCTTGGACGCCCGGGGGTACGAGCAGTACTTC.

The chain uses TRBV7-2 and TRBJ2-5, with D perhaps TRBD2 (6 bases). The germline V and J ends were trimmed by 5 bases and 2 bases, with 15 bases remaining between them. The CDR3 is 15 amino acids. Germline CDR1 is SGHTA and CDR2 is FQGNSA. In DNA, the CDR3 is TGTGCCAGCAGCCGCCCCCGGGACTTGCAAGAGACCCAGTACTTC. Its translation: CASSRPRDLQETQYF.

This chain links TRBV10-3 with TRBJ1-3; tentatively, D is TRBD1 (5 bases). Germline V gene lookup returns CDR1 ENHRY and CDR2 SYGVKD. The V gene lost 0 bases and the J gene lost 0 bases, with 9 bases spanning the gap. CDR3 length: 16 residues. CDR3 nucleotides: TGTGCCATCAGTGAGTCGGGGCAGGGCTCTGGAAACACCATATATTTT. This gives the protein CAISESGQGSGNTIYF.

This sequence joins TRBV4-1 and TRBJ1-4, with D maybe TRBD1 (6 bases). Per the germline V gene, CDR1 is MGHRA and CDR2 is YSYEKL. Between the trimmed V and J ends, which lost 1 base and 3 bases, there was a span of 9 bases. The CDR3 is 15 residues long. CDR3 loop: CASSQGQVSNEKLFF. As DNA, the CDR3 is TGCGCCAGCAGCCAAGGACAGGTCTCTAATGAAAAACTGTTTTTT.

Only one count was recorded for this clone. This chain joins TRBV6-1 and TRBJ2-3; TRBD1 aligns across 9 bases. J lost 2 bases, V lost 4 bases, and 16 bases had no gene match. The CDR3 length is 19 residues. Germline V gene lookup returns CDR1 MNHNS and CDR2 SASEGT. CDR3 region: CASSVLSHAGTGPTDTQYF. The DNA for the CDR3 is TGTGCCAGCAGTGTCTTGTCCCACGCCGGGACAGGGCCCACAGATACGCAGTATTTT.

This chain uses TRBV5-4 with TRBJ2-1; D is possibly TRBD2 (5 bases). Germline lookup yields CDR1 SGHNT and CDR2 YYREEE (reference sequence). The CDR3 is 14 residues long. Trimming cost V 0 bases and J 8 bases, with 12 bases left between them. CDR3 residues: CASSLELVKDEQFF. The DNA of the CDR3 is TGTGCCAGCAGCTTGGAACTAGTTAAGGATGAGCAGTTCTTC. The full variable domain, in which reference TRBV5-4 and TRBJ2-1 provide the parts outside the CDR3, is ETGVTQSPTHLIKTRGQQVTLRCSSQSGHNTVSWYQQALGQGPQFIFQYYREEENGRGNFPPRFSGLQFPNYSSELNVNALELDDSALYLCASSLELVKDEQFFGPGTRLTVL.

The chain couples TRBV11-2 to TRBJ1-5; D gene ambiguous. CDR3 size: 17 residues. The germline V and J ends were trimmed by 1 base and 0 bases, with 13 bases remaining between them. Germline lookup yields CDR1 SGHAT and CDR2 FQNNGV. CDR3 residues: CASSLGRAELSNQPQHF. For the CDR3, the DNA is TGTGCCAGCAGCTTAGGACGGGCAGAGCTTAGCAATCAGCCCCAGCATTTT.

V is TRBV6-5 and J is TRBJ2-5; D possibly corresponds to TRBD2 (6 bases). CDR1 and CDR2 (germline): MNHEY, SVGAGI. Deletions cut 6 bases from V and 5 bases from J, with 19 bases between. The CDR3 totals 15 residues. CDR3 sequence: CASRYTLGGGETQYF. The CDR3 DNA is TGTGCCAGCAGATACACCCTCGGGGGTGGGGAGACCCAGTACTTC.

The chain carries TRBV5-1 and TRBJ1-3; no clear D gene. The CDR3 covers 16 residues. CDR1 SGHRS and CDR2 YFSETQ come from the germline V gene. Trimming took off 4 bases at V and 2 bases at J, with 16 bases between the two ends. CDR3 protein: CASSPDPPSAGNTIYF. The CDR3 DNA is TGCGCCAGCAGCCCTGACCCACCGTCGGCTGGAAACACCATATATTTT.

This chain links TRBV18 with TRBJ2-1, with 9 positions matching TRBD1. J lost 6 bases, V lost 6 bases, and 9 bases had no gene match. Germline CDR1 and CDR2: KGHSH and LQKENI. The CDR3 length is 15 residues. The CDR3, as DNA: TGTGCCAGCTCCCTGGGACAGGGCTCTATCAATGAGCAGTTCTTC. Residues: CASSLGQGSINEQFF.

The chain has TRBV7-9 and TRBJ1-1; no reliable D call. V was cut by 0 bases and J by 7 bases, with 6 bases left in between. Per the germline V gene, CDR1 is SEHNR and CDR2 is FQNEAQ (reference sequence). The CDR3 runs to 12 residues. Here the CDR3 reads CASSLAGFEAFF. Here the CDR3 DNA reads TGTGCCAGCAGCTTAGCGGGCTTTGAAGCTTTCTTT.

The J gene is TRBJ2-7, the V gene TRBV6-5, with D perhaps matching TRBD1 (6 bases). V was trimmed by 1 base and J by 3 bases, leaving 10 bases between them. The CDR3 spans 14 residues. Germline CDR1 and CDR2: MNHEY and SVGAGI. The CDR3 DNA sequence: TGTGCCAGCAGTTACTTTGGGGGCGTCTACGAGCAGTACTTC. Translated, it gives CASSYFGGVYEQYF.